This T cell receptor (beta chain) was sequenced during a study of blood T cell repertoires in COVID-19. Study context: PBMCs, B-cell-depleted T cells, or T cells provided the cDNA or gDNA that made up the material.

Germline CDR1 is SGHNT and CDR2 is YYREEE (reference sequence). Trimming removed 4 bases from V and 4 bases from J; junction bases left unmatched: 0. The CDR3 covers 14 residues. Produced via immunoSEQ multiplex PCR; TCRdb's table is partial and in-frame only. The data show a few hundred thousand clones, around 87% seen once. Sequenced sample: peripheral blood. This receptor was identified in a woman aged 45-60 years who had recovered from COVID-19. The chain uses TRBV5-4 and TRBJ2-2, with 11 bases matching TRBD1. CDR3 residues: CASSGTGGTGELFF. The CDR3 nucleotides read TGTGCCAGCAGCGGGACAGGGGGCACCGGGGAGCTGTTTTTT.